Listed here are 9 T cell receptor beta chains from one sample, sequenced in a study of human T cells and chemical hapten exposure (TCRdb year 2021). Total RNA was extracted from unfractionated whole blood that had been collected in Tempus Blood RNA tubes. The protocol used for the library was 5' RACE. Sequencing was performed on an Illumina MiSeq. In TCRdb, the public reads were trimmed at Q25 with fastp and aligned with MiXCR, with productive beta chains retained. Every CDR3 protein is listed once, alongside the most common genes and DNA of its rows. Recorded for this sample are more than 140,000 distinct CDR3 sequences; around 4.1% of them occurred a single time. The ten largest clones capture over 1.1% of the sample. These receptors were taken from a female donor in good health.

This clonotype came up many times. V usage is TRBV29-1 and J usage is TRBJ1-1; D gene ambiguous. Per germline, CDR1 SQVTM and CDR2 ANQGSEA. CDR3 size: 13 residues. Between the trimmed V and J ends, which lost 3 bases and 1 base, there was a span of 9 bases. CDR3 loop: CSVEPGGNTEAFF. In DNA form, the CDR3 reads TGCAGCGTTGAGCCAGGTGGGAACACTGAAGCTTTCTTT.

This clonotype was picked up many times. The V and J genes are TRBV5-1 and TRBJ2-3; 11 bases fit TRBD2. V gave up 0 bases and J gave up 0 bases; unmatched junction bases: 3. The V gene's germline CDR1 is SGHRS and CDR2 YFSETQ. This CDR3 spans 17 amino acids. CDR3 residues: CASSLVVAGGSTDTQYF. CDR3 in DNA: TGCGCCAGCAGCTTGGTAGTAGCGGGGGGGAGCACAGATACGCAGTATTTT.

A word on this clonotype: One end of the junction varies from germline; a read error may be responsible. This chain's CDR3 is CASSPSWTDNDGYTF. The CDR3 nucleotides read TGTGCCAGCTCACCATCGTGGACAGATAACGATGGCTACACCTTC. This chain connects TRBV18 to TRBJ1-2; TRBD1 might be the D (6 bases). Germline V gives CDR1 KGHSH, CDR2 LQKENI. The length of the CDR3 is 15 residues.

This clonotype was observed a few times. V usage is TRBV7-2 and J usage is TRBJ1-5; the D gene is possibly TRBD1 (5 bases). Trimming took 4 bases from V and 0 from J, leaving 13 bases between them. Germline loops: CDR1 SGHTA, CDR2 FQGNSA. CDR3 length: 16 residues. Written as DNA, the CDR3 is TGTGCCAGCAGCTCCCCCGAGGGGCGTAGCAATCAGCCCCAGCATTTT. This encodes CASSSPEGRSNQPQHF.

The V gene is TRBV28, the J gene TRBJ2-5; TRBD1 matches 7 bases. The germline gives CDR1 MDHEN, CDR2 SYDVKM. The CDR3 extends over 13 amino acids. Germline trimming cut 7 bases from V and 3 bases from J; bases unmatched to any gene: 5. The CDR3 region has the DNA TGTGCCAGCACCACCCAGGGGGAAGAGACCCAGTACTTC. As protein: CASTTQGEETQYF. Together with reference TRBV28 and TRBJ2-5, the CDR3 gives the full variable domain: DVKVTQSSRYLVKRTGEKVFLECVQDMDHENMFWYRQDPGLGLRLIYFSYDVKMKEKGDIPEGYSVSREKKERFSLILESASTNQTSMYLCASTTQGEETQYFGPGTRLLVL.

The chain uses TRBV11-1 and TRBJ2-4, with 7 nucleotides matching TRBD2. The germline CDR1 and CDR2 sequences are SGHAT and FQDESV (reference sequence). Unmatched junction bases numbered 11, after V lost 5 bases and J lost 4 bases. This CDR3 is built from 16 residues. CDR3 sequence reads: CASSEGLVVMKNIQYF. DNA for the CDR3: TGTGCCAGCAGCGAAGGACTAGTCGTGATGAAAAACATTCAGTACTTC.

This clonotype was counted many times. V usage is TRBV18 and J usage is TRBJ1-6; 9 nucleotides match TRBD1. Germline lookup yields CDR1 KGHSH and CDR2 LQKENI. The CDR3 length is 15 residues. V dropped 0 bases and J dropped 7; count of bases not matched to a gene: 1. Here the CDR3 DNA reads TGTGCCAGCTCACCACCGGGACAGGGAAATTCACCCCTCCACTTT. Translating it yields CASSPPGQGNSPLHF.

In its sample, this clonotype was seen many times. The V call is TRBV7-3, the J call TRBJ2-3, with TRBD2 matching over 10 bases. The CDR3 totals 15 residues. Germline CDR1 and CDR2: SGHTA and FQGTGA. Germline trimming cut 3 bases from V and 4 bases from J; bases unmatched to any gene: 4. CDR3 DNA sequence: TGTGCCAGCAGCTTCAGCGGGGGGGCCGCAGATACGCAGTATTTT. Its translation is CASSFSGGAADTQYF.

This clonotype was recorded a few times. This chain uses TRBV7-2 with TRBJ2-1; TRBD2 agrees at 8 bases. V lost 5 bases, J lost 4 bases, and 7 bases stayed unmatched. This CDR3 is built from 15 residues. CDR1 is SGHTA and CDR2 is FQGNSA in the germline V gene. CDR3 amino acids: CASSPLAGHYNEQFF. The CDR3 region has the DNA TGTGCCAGCAGCCCCCTAGCGGGTCATTACAATGAGCAGTTCTTC.